A single sample is the source of the 9 T cell receptor beta chains below, sequenced in a study of blood T cells in healthy people across ages. Together with a sample-barcoded 5' primer, a J-beta primer mix was included in a second PCR lasting about 7 to 12 cycles. TCRdb recomputed calls from the 5' RACE reads with MiXCR, one row per CDR3 protein. Among some 900,000 distinct CDR3 sequences listed, 40% to 60% were seen once. Sequencing was carried out using blood. These receptors all stem from a man aged 25-40 years in good health.

This clonotype has just a few counts. The genes are TRBV28 and TRBJ2-7; D is unclear. The V and J ends lost 4 bases and 4 bases respectively, with 17 bases between them. The CDR3 totals 15 residues. The germline CDR1 and CDR2 sequences are MDHEN and SYDVKM. This CDR3 reads CASSSASGPRYEQYF. The DNA for the CDR3 is TGTGCCAGCAGTTCCGCCTCCGGGCCTCGGTACGAGCAGTACTTC.

This chain links TRBV4-2 with TRBJ2-2; D is ambiguous. V dropped 1 base and J dropped 5 bases, with 11 bases sitting between them. The CDR3 totals 15 residues. CDR1 and CDR2 (germline): LGHNA, YNFKEQ. CDR3 DNA sequence: TGTGCCAGCAGCCAAGCGCCAGAGTTTACCGGGGAGCTGTTTTTT. This gives the protein CASSQAPEFTGELFF.

Here the CDR3 reads CASSTTGFPAFF. The CDR3 DNA reads as TGTGCCAGCAGTACTACAGGGTTTCCAGCTTTCTTT. The chain couples TRBV6-6 to TRBJ1-1, with D possibly TRBD1 on 6 matching bases. This CDR3 is 12 amino acids long. Trimming cost V 5 bases and J 10 bases, with 14 bases left between them. The germline CDR1 and CDR2 sequences are MNHNY and SVGAGI (reference sequence).

The chain combines TRBV7-9 with TRBJ1-6; 8 bases align to TRBD1. Per the germline V gene, CDR1 is SEHNR and CDR2 is FQNEAQ (reference sequence). CDR3 size: 16 residues. V trimming: 0 bases; J trimming: 6 bases; junction bases outside the gene matches: 4. In DNA, the CDR3 is TGTGCCAGCAGCTTAGCGAGTACAGGGGGTAATTCACCCCTCCACTTT. Translating it yields CASSLASTGGNSPLHF.

A few counts support this clonotype. A much larger clonotype is one base distant, so this may be a read error. This sequence joins TRBV11-2 and TRBJ2-1; 14 bases match TRBD2. The J call may not be correct, given that the DNA end is closer to TRBJ2-7. Germline CDR1 and CDR2: SGHAT and FQNNGV. The CDR3 totals 15 residues. The CDR3: CASSPGLAGVNEQYF. Written as DNA, the CDR3 is TGTGCCAGCAGCCCGGGACTAGCGGGGGTCAATGAGCAGTACTTC.

The chain couples TRBV2 to TRBJ2-2, with TRBD1 matching 8 bases. With V trimmed by 8 bases and J by 0 bases, 14 bases remained unmatched. The CDR3 runs to 18 residues. The germline V gene has CDR1 SNHLY and CDR2 FYNNEI. CDR3 residues: CASVPPYVRGPNTGELFF. CDR3 sequence (DNA): TGTGCCAGCGTTCCCCCTTATGTCAGGGGGCCGAACACCGGGGAGCTGTTTTTT.

This chain joins TRBV7-6 and TRBJ1-4, with D perhaps matching TRBD1 (5 bases). There are 13 residues in the CDR3. Trimming stripped 5 bases from V and 4 bases from J, with 8 bases between. Germline CDR1 reads SGHVS; CDR2 reads FNYEAQ. The CDR3 bases are TGTGCCAGCAGCAAGGACAATAATGAAAAACTGTTTTTT. This codes for CASSKDNNEKLFF.

The chain links TRBV7-9 to TRBJ1-5; weak D call: TRBD1 (6 bases). Germline CDR1 SEHNR, CDR2 FQNEAQ (reference sequence). Trimming pared 3 bases from V and 2 bases from J, leaving 14 bases between. This CDR3 has 16 amino acids. The CDR3 region is CASSFGGRTGNQPQHF. CDR3 coding DNA: TGTGCCAGCAGCTTTGGGGGGAGGACAGGCAATCAGCCCCAGCATTTT.

J is TRBJ2-7 and V is TRBV7-9; D gene uncertain. From germline, CDR1 is SEHNR and CDR2 FQNEAQ (reference sequence). The CDR3 is 14 residues long. Trimming left V 5 bases short and J 4 bases short, with 15 bases between. The DNA of the CDR3 is TGTGCCAGCAGCCCCCCGGCAGCTGTTTACGAGCAGTACTTC. Amino acids: CASSPPAAVYEQYF.